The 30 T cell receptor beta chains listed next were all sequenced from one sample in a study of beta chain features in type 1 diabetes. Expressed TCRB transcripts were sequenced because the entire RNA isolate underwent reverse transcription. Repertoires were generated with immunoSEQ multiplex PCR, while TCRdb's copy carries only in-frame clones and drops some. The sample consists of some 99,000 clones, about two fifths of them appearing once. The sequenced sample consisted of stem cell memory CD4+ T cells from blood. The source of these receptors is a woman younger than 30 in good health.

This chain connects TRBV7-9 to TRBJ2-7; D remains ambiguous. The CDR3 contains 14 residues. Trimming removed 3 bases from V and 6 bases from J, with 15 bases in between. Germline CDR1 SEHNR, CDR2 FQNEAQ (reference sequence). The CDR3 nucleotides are TGTGCCAGCAGCTTTTCCCGTATCTATGGCGAGCAGTACTTC. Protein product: CASSFSRIYGEQYF.

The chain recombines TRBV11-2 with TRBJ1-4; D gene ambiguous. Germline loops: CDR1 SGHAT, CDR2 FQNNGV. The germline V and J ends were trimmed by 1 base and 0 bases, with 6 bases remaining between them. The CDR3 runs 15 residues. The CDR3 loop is CASSLADATNEKLFF. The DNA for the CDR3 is TGTGCCAGCAGCTTAGCAGATGCAACTAATGAAAAACTGTTTTTT.

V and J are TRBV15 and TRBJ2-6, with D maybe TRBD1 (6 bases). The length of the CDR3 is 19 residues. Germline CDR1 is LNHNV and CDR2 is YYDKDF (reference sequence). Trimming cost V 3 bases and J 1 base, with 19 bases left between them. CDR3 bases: TGTGCCACCAGCAGGAGGTATGGGGGCCCCCGTTCTGGGGCCAACGTCCTGACTTTC. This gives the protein CATSRRYGGPRSGANVLTF.

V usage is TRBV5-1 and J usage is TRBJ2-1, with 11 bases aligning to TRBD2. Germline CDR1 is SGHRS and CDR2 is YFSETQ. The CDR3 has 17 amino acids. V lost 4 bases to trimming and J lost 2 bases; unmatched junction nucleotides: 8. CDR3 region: CASSRPAGLAAYNEQFF. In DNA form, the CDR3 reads TGCGCCAGCAGCCGGCCCGCGGGACTAGCGGCCTACAATGAGCAGTTCTTC.

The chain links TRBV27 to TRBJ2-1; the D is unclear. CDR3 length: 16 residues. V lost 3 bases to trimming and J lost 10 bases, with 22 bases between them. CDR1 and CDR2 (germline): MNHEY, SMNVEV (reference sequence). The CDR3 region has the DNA TGTGCCAGCAGTTTTATCCCCAATAACAGCCAAGAGGAGCAGTTCTTC. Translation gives CASSFIPNNSQEEQFF.

The CDR3 loop reads CASSDLGVGQPQHF. The DNA of the CDR3 is TGTGCCAGCAGTGACTTAGGGGTTGGGCAGCCCCAGCATTTT. The rearrangement uses TRBV2 and TRBJ1-5; maybe TRBD1 (5 bases). The CDR3 extends over 14 amino acids. The V end lost 3 bases, the J end lost 7 bases, and 13 bases lay between the germline ends. From germline, CDR1 is SNHLY and CDR2 FYNNEI.

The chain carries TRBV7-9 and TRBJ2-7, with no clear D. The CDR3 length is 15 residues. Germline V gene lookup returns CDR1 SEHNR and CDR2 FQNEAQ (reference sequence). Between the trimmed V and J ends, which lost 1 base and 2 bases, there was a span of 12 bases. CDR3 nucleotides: TGTGCCAGCAGCTTAGGCACATATTACACCTACGAGCAGTACTTC. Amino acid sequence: CASSLGTYYTYEQYF.

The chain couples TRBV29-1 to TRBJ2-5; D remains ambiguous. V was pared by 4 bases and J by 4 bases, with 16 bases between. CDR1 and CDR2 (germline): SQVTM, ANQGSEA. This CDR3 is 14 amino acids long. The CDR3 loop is CSVVSSSLRETQYF. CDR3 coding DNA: TGCAGCGTTGTTAGCAGTAGCCTTAGAGAGACCCAGTACTTC.

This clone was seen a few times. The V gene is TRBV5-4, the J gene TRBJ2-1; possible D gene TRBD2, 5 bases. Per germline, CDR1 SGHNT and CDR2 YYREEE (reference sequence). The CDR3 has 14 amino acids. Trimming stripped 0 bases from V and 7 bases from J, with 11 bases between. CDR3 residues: CASSLAGITNEQFF. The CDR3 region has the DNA TGTGCCAGCAGCTTGGCCGGGATTACGAATGAGCAGTTCTTC.

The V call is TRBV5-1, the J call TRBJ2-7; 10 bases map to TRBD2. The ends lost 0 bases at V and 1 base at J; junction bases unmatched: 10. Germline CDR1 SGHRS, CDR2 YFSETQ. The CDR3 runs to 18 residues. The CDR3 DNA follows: TGCGCCAGCAGCTTGGTGTTAGCGGGAGGAAAGGCTTCCTACGAGCAGTACTTC. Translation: CASSLVLAGGKASYEQYF.

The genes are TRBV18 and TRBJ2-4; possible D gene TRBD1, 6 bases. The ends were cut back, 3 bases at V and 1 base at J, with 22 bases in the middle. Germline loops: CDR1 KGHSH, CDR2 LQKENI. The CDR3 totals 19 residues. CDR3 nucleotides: TGTGCCAGCTCACCCCAACCCAGACAGGTTCCCTTGGCCAAAAACATTCAGTACTTC. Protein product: CASSPQPRQVPLAKNIQYF.

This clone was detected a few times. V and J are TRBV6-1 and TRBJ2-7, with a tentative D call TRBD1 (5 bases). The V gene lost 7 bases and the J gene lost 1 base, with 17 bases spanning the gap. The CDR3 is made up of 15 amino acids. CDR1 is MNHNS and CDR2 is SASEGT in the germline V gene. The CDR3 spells CASTAQTAESYEQYF. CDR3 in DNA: TGTGCCAGCACCGCACAGACAGCCGAGTCCTACGAGCAGTACTTC.

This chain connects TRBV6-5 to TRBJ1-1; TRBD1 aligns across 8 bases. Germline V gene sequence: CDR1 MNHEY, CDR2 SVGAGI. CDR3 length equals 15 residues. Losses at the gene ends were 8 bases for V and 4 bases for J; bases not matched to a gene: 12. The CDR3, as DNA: TGTGCCAGCCATTCAGGGGGCGTGAAGAGCACTGAAGCTTTCTTT. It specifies CASHSGGVKSTEAFF.

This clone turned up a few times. CDR3 amino acids: CASSPTLRNEQFF. DNA of the CDR3: TGTGCCAGCAGCCCGACGTTGCGGAATGAGCAGTTCTTC. The V call is TRBV7-9, the J call TRBJ2-1; D call uncertain. The germline V gene has CDR1 SEHNR and CDR2 FQNEAQ (reference sequence). V was pared by 5 bases and J by 7 bases, with 12 bases between. This CDR3 contains 13 residues.

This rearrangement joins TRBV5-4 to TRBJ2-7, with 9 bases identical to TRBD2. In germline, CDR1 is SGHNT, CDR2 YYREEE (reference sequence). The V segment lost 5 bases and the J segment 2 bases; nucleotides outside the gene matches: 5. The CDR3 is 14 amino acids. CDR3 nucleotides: TGTGCCAGCAGAATTAGCGGGAGCCCCTACGAGCAGTACTTC. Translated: CASRISGSPYEQYF.

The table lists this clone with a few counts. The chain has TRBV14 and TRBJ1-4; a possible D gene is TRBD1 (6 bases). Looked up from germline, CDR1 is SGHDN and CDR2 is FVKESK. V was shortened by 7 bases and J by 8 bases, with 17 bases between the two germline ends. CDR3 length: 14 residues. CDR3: CASIIQGGGEKLFF. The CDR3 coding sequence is TGTGCCAGCATCATACAGGGCGGAGGAGAAAAACTGTTTTTT.

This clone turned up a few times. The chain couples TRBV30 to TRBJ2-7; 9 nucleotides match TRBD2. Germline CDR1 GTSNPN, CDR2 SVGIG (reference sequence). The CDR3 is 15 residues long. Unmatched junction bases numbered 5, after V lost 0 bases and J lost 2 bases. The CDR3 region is CAWSVGLAGTYEQYF. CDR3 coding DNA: TGTGCCTGGAGTGTTGGGCTAGCGGGGACCTACGAGCAGTACTTC. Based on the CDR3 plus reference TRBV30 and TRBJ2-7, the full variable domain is SQTIHQWPATLVQPVGSPLSLECTVEGTSNPNLYWYRQAAGRGLQLLFYSVGIGQISSEVPQNLSASRPQDRQFILSSKKLLLSDSGFYLCAWSVGLAGTYEQYFGPGTRLTVT.

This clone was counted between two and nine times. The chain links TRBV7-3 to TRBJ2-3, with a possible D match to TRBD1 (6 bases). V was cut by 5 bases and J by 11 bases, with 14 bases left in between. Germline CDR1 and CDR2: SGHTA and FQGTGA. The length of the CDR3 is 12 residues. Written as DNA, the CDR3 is TGTGCCAGCAGCGGACCGGGACAACAGCAGTATTTT. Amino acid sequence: CASSGPGQQQYF.

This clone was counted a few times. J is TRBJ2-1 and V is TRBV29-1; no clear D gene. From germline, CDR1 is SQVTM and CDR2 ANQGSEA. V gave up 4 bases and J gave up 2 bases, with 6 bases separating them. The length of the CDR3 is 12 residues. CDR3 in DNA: TGCAGCGTTGTTGTAGCCTACAATGAGCAGTTCTTC. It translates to CSVVVAYNEQFF.

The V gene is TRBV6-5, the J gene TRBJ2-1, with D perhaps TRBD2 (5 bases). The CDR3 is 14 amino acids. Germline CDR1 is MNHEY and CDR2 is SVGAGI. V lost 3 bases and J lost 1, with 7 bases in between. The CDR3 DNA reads TGTGCCAGCAGTTATGGCGGGTCCTACAATGAGCAGTTCTTC. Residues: CASSYGGSYNEQFF.

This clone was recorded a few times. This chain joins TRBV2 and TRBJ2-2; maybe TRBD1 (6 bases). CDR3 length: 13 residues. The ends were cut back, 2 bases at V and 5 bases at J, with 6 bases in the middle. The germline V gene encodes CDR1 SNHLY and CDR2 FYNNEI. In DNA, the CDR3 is TGTGCCAGCAGTGAAACAGGGACCGGGGAGCTGTTTTTT. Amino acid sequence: CASSETGTGELFF.

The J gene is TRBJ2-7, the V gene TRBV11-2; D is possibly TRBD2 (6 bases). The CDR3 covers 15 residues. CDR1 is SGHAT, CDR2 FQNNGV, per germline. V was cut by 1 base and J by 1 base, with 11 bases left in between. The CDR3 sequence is CASSLVGGASYEQYF. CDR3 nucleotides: TGTGCCAGCAGCTTAGTGGGCGGGGCGTCCTACGAGCAGTACTTC. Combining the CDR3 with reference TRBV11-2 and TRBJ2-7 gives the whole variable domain EAGVAQSPRYKIIEKRQSVAFWCNPISGHATLYWYQQILGQGPKLLIQFQNNGVVDDSQLPKDRFSAERLKGVDSTLKIQPAKLEDSAVYLCASSLVGGASYEQYFGPGTRLTVT.

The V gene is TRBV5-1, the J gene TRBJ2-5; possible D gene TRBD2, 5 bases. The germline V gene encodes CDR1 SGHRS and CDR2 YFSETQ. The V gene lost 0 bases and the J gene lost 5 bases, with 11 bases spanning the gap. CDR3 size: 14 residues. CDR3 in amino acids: CASSLAGRGETQYF. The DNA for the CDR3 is TGCGCCAGCAGCTTGGCGGGGAGAGGGGAGACCCAGTACTTC.

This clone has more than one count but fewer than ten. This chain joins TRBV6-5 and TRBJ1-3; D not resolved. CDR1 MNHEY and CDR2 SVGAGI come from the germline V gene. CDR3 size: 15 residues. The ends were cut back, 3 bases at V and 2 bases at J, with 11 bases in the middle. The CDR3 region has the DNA TGTGCCAGCAGTTATTCCGGGATCCCTGGAAACACCATATATTTT. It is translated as CASSYSGIPGNTIYF.

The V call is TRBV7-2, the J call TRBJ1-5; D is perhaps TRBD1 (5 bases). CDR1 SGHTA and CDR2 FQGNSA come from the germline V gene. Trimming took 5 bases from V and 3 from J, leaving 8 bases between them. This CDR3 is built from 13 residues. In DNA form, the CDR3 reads TGTGCCAGCAGCCGACAGTTCAATCAGCCCCAGCATTTT. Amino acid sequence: CASSRQFNQPQHF.

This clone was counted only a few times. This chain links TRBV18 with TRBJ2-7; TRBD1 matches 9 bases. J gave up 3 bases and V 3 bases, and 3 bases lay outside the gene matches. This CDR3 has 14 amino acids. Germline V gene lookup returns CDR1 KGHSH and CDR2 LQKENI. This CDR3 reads CASSPGQGIYEQYF. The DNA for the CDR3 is TGTGCCAGCTCACCGGGACAGGGTATCTACGAGCAGTACTTC.

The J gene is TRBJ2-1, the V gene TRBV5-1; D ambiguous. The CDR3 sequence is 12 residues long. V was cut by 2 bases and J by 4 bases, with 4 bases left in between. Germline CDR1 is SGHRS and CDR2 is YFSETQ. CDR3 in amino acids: CASSFEYNEQFF. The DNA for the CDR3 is TGCGCCAGCAGCTTTGAGTACAATGAGCAGTTCTTC.

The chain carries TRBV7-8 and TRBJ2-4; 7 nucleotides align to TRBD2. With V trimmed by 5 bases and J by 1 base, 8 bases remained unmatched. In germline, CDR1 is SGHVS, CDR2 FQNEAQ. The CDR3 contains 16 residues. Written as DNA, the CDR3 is TGTGCCAGCAGCGCCAGCGGGACGGGGGCCAAAAACATTCAGTACTTC. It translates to CASSASGTGAKNIQYF.

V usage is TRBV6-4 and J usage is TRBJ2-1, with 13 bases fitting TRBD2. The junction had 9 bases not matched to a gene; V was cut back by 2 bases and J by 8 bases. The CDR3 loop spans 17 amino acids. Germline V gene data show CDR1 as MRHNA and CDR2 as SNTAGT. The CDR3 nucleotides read TGTGCCAGCAGTGACGCAAGACTAGCGGGAGGAGGGTATGAGCAGTTCTTC. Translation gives CASSDARLAGGGYEQFF.

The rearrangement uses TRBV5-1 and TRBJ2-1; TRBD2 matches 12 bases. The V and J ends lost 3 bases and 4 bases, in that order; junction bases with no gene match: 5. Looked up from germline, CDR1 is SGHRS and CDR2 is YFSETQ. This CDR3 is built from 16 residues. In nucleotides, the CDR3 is TGCGCCAGCAGCTGGACGGGACTAGCGGGTTACAATGAGCAGTTCTTC. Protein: CASSWTGLAGYNEQFF.